This T cell receptor beta chain was retrieved from a study of cytomegalovirus exposure and HLA in healthy donors. Findings of the study overall: Several of the most significant clusters appeared linked to common viral pathogens, based on a later analysis.

Points on this clone: As yet, its antigen is unknown.

Donors consisted of healthy bone marrow donors. Both 60 Vbeta primers and 13 Jbeta primers went into the PCR. Assay used: immunoSEQ multiplex PCR; TCRdb lists only in-frame clones, some missing. The table includes some 160,000 clones, roughly 9.4% detected once. This CDR3 spans 15 amino acids. The J segment lost 2 bases and the V segment lost 8 bases, leaving 11 bases of the junction unmatched. The germline CDR1 and CDR2 sequences are SGHAT and FQDESV (reference sequence). The TCR was taken from a male donor in good health and CMV-seronegative. The chain carries TRBV11-1 and TRBJ2-7, with 8 bases identical to TRBD1. Input material: PBMCs. In nucleotides, the CDR3 is TGTGCCAGCGCTTTTCGGACAGGGAGTCCCTACGAGCAGTACTTC. Translation gives CASAFRTGSPYEQYF.